This T cell receptor (beta chain) is drawn from a study of blood T cell repertoires in COVID-19 (dated by TCRdb to 2019 to 2021). The study in broad terms: Samples from collaborators originated in the United States, Italy and Spain and spanned both the acute and convalescent phases of COVID-19. Samples were obtained from the ongoing ImmuneRACE study (first 160 participants) and from 1,254 subjects provided by 6 global collaborators. The prospective study material was composed of cDNA or gDNA derived from T cells, B-cell-depleted T cells, or PBMCs. A de-identified subject ID, COVID-19 status, age in years and sex were almost always included in the sample metadata. Deeply sampled blood TCRbeta repertoires from subjects exposed to, actively infected with, or recovered from COVID-19 were included in the dataset. HLA class I and class II types, where available, came from metadata supplied by the sample provider rather than from assay-based typing. The repertoires were released in a freely available public database intended as a resource for research on the immune response to SARS-CoV-2. The paper as a whole reports these results and caveats: Clinical and demographic metadata were provided uncurated, with the amount varying by source and participant.

The junction carries 9 bases between V and J, which are trimmed by 2 bases and 2 bases respectively. The CDR3 has 14 amino acids, counting the end cysteine and phenylalanine. Of all the DNA, just the CDR3 is kept, 42 bases in frame from base 1. Taken from the germline V gene, the CDR1 and CDR2 loops are SGHRS and YFSETQ. On this clone: The clone's antigen remains unknown. No base quality information exists; no much larger clone differs at one position.

The immunoSEQ Assay, a bias-controlled multiplex PCR, was used to amplify TCRbeta CDR3 regions from genomic DNA. The study's own analysis went as follows. The number of nucleated cells in each sample was estimated from the amplification of reference gene primers within the assay. Sequence reads were collapsed and filtered to measure the absolute abundance of every unique TCRbeta CDR3 rearrangement. For each sample, productive Simpson clonality was calculated as the square root of Simpson's diversity index over productive rearrangements. TCRdb stores this immuneACCESS table with in-frame sequences only. Part of the clones is absent; in the studies checked, under half of the shortfall reflects unresolved V genes, and no reason is known for the rest. From that table come the V and J calls and clone size; the DNA was used to work out D and trimming. In all, the sample holds roughly 40,000 clones, and around 79% of those were seen once. The ten largest clonotypes hold over 11% of the sample.

Whole blood was collected in K2EDTA tubes by collaborating institutions according to the institutions' own protocols. For TCRbeta analysis, collaborator samples were shipped as frozen whole blood, as isolated PBMCs, or as DNA extracted from either sample type. The receptor's source is a human donor in a cohort sampled during active COVID-19. Sequencing input: peripheral blood. The sequence links TRBV5-1 to TRBJ2-3; the D gene identity is not certain. This receptor carries the CDR3 CASSFLLNTDTQYF. The nucleotides are TGCGCCAGCAGCTTTCTCCTTAACACAGATACGCAGTATTTT.